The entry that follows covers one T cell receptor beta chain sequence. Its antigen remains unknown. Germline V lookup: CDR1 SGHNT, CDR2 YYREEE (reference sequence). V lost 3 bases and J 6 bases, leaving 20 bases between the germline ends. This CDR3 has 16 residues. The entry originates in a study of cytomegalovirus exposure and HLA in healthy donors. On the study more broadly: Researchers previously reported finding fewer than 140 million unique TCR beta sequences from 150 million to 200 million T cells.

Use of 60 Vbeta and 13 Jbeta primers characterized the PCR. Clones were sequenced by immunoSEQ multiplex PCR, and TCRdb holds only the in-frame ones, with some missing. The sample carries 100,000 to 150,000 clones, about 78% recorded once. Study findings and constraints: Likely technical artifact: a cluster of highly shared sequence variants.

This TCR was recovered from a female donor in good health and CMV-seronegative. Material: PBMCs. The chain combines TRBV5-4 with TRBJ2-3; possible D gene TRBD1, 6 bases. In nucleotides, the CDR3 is TGTGCCAGCAGCTCCCCGGAGTCCCCTCAGGGGGATACGCAGTATTTT. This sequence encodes CASSSPESPQGDTQYF.